These 27 T cell receptor beta chains were sequenced from one sample in a study of shared clonotypes between healthy human individuals (dated by TCRdb to 2020 to 2022). Preparation of the library involved the immunoSEQ multiplex PCR assay. TCRdb took this table from immuneACCESS and kept in-frame rearrangements with V and J called. Such tables lack part of the clones; where checked against another copy, unresolved V genes explain under half of the gap, and the rest is unexplained. The sample profile shows 490,000 or so clones; roughly 78% of them were found once. Around 12% of the sample is held by the ten biggest clonotypes. The source material was PBMCs. The source of these receptors is a woman in her thirties or forties in good health. Some clones in this sample may be carry-over from other donors' samples.

The chain combines TRBV7-3 with TRBJ2-1, with D hard to call. V dropped 5 bases and J dropped 4 bases, with 9 bases sitting between them. Germline V gene sequence: CDR1 SGHTA, CDR2 FQGTGA. The CDR3 has 13 amino acids. The CDR3 DNA is TGTGCCAGCAGCCCCAGTTGGTACAATGAGCAGTTCTTC. Translation: CASSPSWYNEQFF.

This clone was seen just once. The chain has TRBV30 and TRBJ2-7; D remains ambiguous. Trimming took off 2 bases at V and 2 bases at J, with 4 bases between the two ends. CDR3 length: 11 amino acids. CDR1 and CDR2 from the germline V gene are GTSNPN and SVGIG (reference sequence). This CDR3 is CAWSTTYEQYF. As DNA, the CDR3 is TGTGCCTGGAGTACTACCTACGAGCAGTACTTC.

This clone appeared once. This sequence joins TRBV6-1 and TRBJ1-3; D perhaps matches TRBD1 (5 bases). CDR3 length: 15 amino acids. Germline lookup yields CDR1 MNHNS and CDR2 SASEGT. V dropped 0 bases and J dropped 2 bases, with 8 bases sitting between them. The CDR3 DNA follows: TGTGCCAGCAGTGAAGCGCGGGGGGCTGGAAACACCATATATTTT. Its protein is CASSEARGAGNTIYF.

The chain has TRBV7-2 and TRBJ2-2; TRBD1 matches 10 bases. The CDR3 has 16 residues. The trim removed 4 bases at V and 4 bases at J, leaving 6 bases unmatched. Germline values: CDR1 SGHTA, CDR2 FQGNSA. Here the CDR3 DNA reads TGTGCCAGCAGCTCATACGGGACAGGGGTCACCGGGGAGCTGTTTTTT. Translating gives CASSSYGTGVTGELFF.

The V and J genes are TRBV19 and TRBJ2-7; D not certain. Trimming pared 3 bases from V and 1 base from J, leaving 10 bases between. Germline CDR1 LNHDA, CDR2 SQIVND (reference sequence). This CDR3 is built from 14 residues. The CDR3 sequence: CASSIIGSSYEQYF. The CDR3 nucleotides are TGTGCCAGTAGTATTATCGGATCGTCCTACGAGCAGTACTTC.

J is TRBJ2-3 and V is TRBV27; possibly TRBD1 for D (6 bases). Trimming removed 6 bases from V and 0 bases from J, with 10 bases in between. The length of the CDR3 is 14 residues. Germline-derived CDR1 and CDR2 are MNHEY and SMNVEV (reference sequence). Here the CDR3 reads CASSQGLSTDTQYF. DNA of the CDR3: TGTGCCAGCAGCCAGGGGCTGAGCACAGATACGCAGTATTTT.

V and J are TRBV5-6 and TRBJ2-5; no clear D. Germline CDR1 SGHDT, CDR2 YYEEEE. Deletions cut 0 bases from V and 3 bases from J, with 6 bases between. CDR3 length: 13 residues. Here the CDR3 DNA reads TGTGCCAGCAGCTTGGCGGGTAAAGAGACCCAGTACTTC. This encodes CASSLAGKETQYF.

The chain joins TRBV25-1 to TRBJ2-3, with a tentative D call TRBD2 (6 bases). The CDR3 contains 15 residues. Germline lookup yields CDR1 MGHDK and CDR2 SYGVNS. V was pared by 6 bases and J by 0 bases, with 13 bases between. DNA of the CDR3: TGTGCCAGCAGCCCTAGCGCAACCAGCACAGATACGCAGTATTTT. Its protein is CASSPSATSTDTQYF.

The V gene is TRBV5-1, the J gene TRBJ2-1; 7 bases align to TRBD2. The germline CDR1 and CDR2 sequences are SGHRS and YFSETQ. CDR3 length: 14 residues. The V and J ends lost 4 bases and 6 bases, in that order; junction bases with no gene match: 7. The CDR3 bases are TGCGCCAGCAGCGTTGACCCGGGGGGCAATGAGCAGTTCTTC. Translated: CASSVDPGGNEQFF.

This rearrangement joins TRBV2 to TRBJ2-1; D is unresolved. The germline CDR1 and CDR2 sequences are SNHLY and FYNNEI. V lost 5 bases, J lost 0 bases, and 11 bases lay in between. CDR3 size: 15 residues. This CDR3 reads CASSSDSSSYNEQFF. CDR3 coding DNA: TGTGCCAGCAGTTCTGACTCGAGCTCCTACAATGAGCAGTTCTTC.

The rearrangement uses TRBV6-4 and TRBJ2-6; D gene ambiguous. The germline V and J ends were trimmed by 2 bases and 1 base, with 9 bases remaining between them. Germline V gene lookup returns CDR1 MRHNA and CDR2 SNTAGT. CDR3 length: 16 amino acids. The CDR3 bases are TGTGCCAGCAGTGACGGGAAGGGATCTGGGGCCAACGTCCTGACTTTC. This translates into CASSDGKGSGANVLTF.

As for this clone: The germline gene is not matched at one end of the junction; a read error may be the cause. The V call is TRBV28, the J call TRBJ2-3; TRBD1 agrees at 7 bases. This CDR3 is 12 amino acids long. Germline V gives CDR1 MDHEN, CDR2 SYDVKM. The chain's CDR3 is CASNFGTALLHF. In nucleotides, the CDR3 is TGTGCCAGCAACTTTGGGACAGCCCTTCTCCATTTT.

This chain connects TRBV5-1 to TRBJ2-3, with D perhaps TRBD2 (6 bases). CDR3 length: 14 residues. Germline V lookup: CDR1 SGHRS, CDR2 YFSETQ. Trimming took 2 bases from V and 3 from J, leaving 10 bases between them. The CDR3 here is CASSFARETDTQYF. CDR3 sequence (DNA): TGCGCCAGCAGCTTCGCCCGGGAGACAGATACGCAGTATTTT.

This clone has only one observation. The chain uses TRBV5-4 and TRBJ2-2; the D is unclear. Per germline, CDR1 SGHNT and CDR2 YYREEE (reference sequence). Trimming pared 6 bases from V and 0 bases from J, leaving 9 bases between. The CDR3 has 14 residues. For the CDR3, the DNA is TGTGCCAGCACCCCTGACGCGAACACCGGGGAGCTGTTTTTT. It codes for CASTPDANTGELFF.

J is TRBJ2-7 and V is TRBV7-6; D may be TRBD1 or TRBD2 (5 bases each). Germline V gene lookup returns CDR1 SGHVS and CDR2 FNYEAQ. Trimming stripped 6 bases from V and 1 base from J, with 25 bases between. This CDR3 comprises 18 residues. The CDR3 loop reads CASSPGKTETGKSYEQYF. For the CDR3, the DNA is TGTGCCAGCAGTCCGGGGAAGACAGAAACTGGAAAGTCCTACGAGCAGTACTTC.

The V and J genes are TRBV11-2 and TRBJ1-2; 7 bases agree with TRBD1. The CDR3 covers 11 residues. CDR1 is SGHAT, CDR2 FQNNGV, per germline. With 11 bases clipped from V and 1 base from J, the junction kept 1 base outside the gene matches. This CDR3 is CAGQDNYGYTF. CDR3 in DNA: TGTGCCGGACAGGATAACTATGGCTACACCTTC.

The CDR3 DNA is TGTGCCAGCAGCACTACCCTGGGGGAGCAGTACTTC. This sequence encodes CASSTTLGEQYF. The V gene is TRBV6-6, the J gene TRBJ2-7, with D hard to call. The germline V gene encodes CDR1 MNHNY and CDR2 SVGAGI (reference sequence). The CDR3 covers 12 residues. The germline V and J ends were trimmed by 6 bases and 7 bases, with 13 bases remaining between them.

This clone was observed a handful of times. This chain connects TRBV29-1 to TRBJ1-5; D possibly corresponds to TRBD1 (5 bases). Per the germline V gene, CDR1 is SQVTM and CDR2 is ANQGSEA. CDR3 length: 13 residues. The germline V and J ends were trimmed by 4 bases and 3 bases, with 10 bases remaining between them. DNA of the CDR3: TGCAGCGTTGCCGGGGGGAACAATCAGCCCCAGCATTTT. It codes for CSVAGGNNQPQHF.

The rearrangement links TRBV27 to TRBJ2-7, with 8 nucleotides matching TRBD1. CDR1 and CDR2 (germline): MNHEY, SMNVEV (reference sequence). The V and J ends lost 3 bases and 5 bases, in that order; junction bases with no gene match: 3. This CDR3 comprises 13 residues. DNA of the CDR3: TGTGCCAGCAGTTTTGGACAGGGAAACGAGCAGTACTTC. As protein: CASSFGQGNEQYF.

This clone was counted a single time. The J gene is TRBJ1-1, the V gene TRBV7-9; the D gene is possibly TRBD1 (5 bases). The CDR3 is made up of 17 amino acids. The ends were cut back, 5 bases at V and 0 bases at J, with 19 bases in the middle. In germline, CDR1 is SEHNR, CDR2 FQNEAQ (reference sequence). In nucleotides, the CDR3 is TGTGCCAGCAGCCGGAAGTGGGGGTCCGACATGAACACTGAAGCTTTCTTT. It codes for CASSRKWGSDMNTEAFF.

The chain carries TRBV7-2 and TRBJ2-2, with TRBD1 matching over 7 bases. Germline CDR1 SGHTA, CDR2 FQGNSA. The CDR3 spans 17 residues. With V trimmed by 1 base and J by 6 bases, 11 bases remained unmatched. In DNA, the CDR3 is TGTGCCAGCAGCTTAGTAGGGGGACAGATACTCCCCGGGGAGCTGTTTTTT. Translating it yields CASSLVGGQILPGELFF.

The chain employs TRBV10-1 and TRBJ2-3, with TRBD2 matching over 11 bases. The CDR3 is made up of 17 amino acids. The V gene's germline CDR1 is WNHNN and CDR2 SYGVQD (reference sequence). Germline trimming cut 4 bases from V and 3 bases from J; bases unmatched to any gene: 9. Written as DNA, the CDR3 is TGCGCCAGCAGTGGGACTAGCGGGTCTGACAGAACAGATACGCAGTATTTT. Protein product: CASSGTSGSDRTDTQYF.

The chain combines TRBV28 with TRBJ2-1, with 7 bases lining up with TRBD1. This CDR3 is 15 amino acids long. CDR1 is MDHEN, CDR2 SYDVKM, per germline. The J segment lost 3 bases and the V segment lost 6 bases, leaving 8 bases of the junction unmatched. CDR3 region: CASRNTRTGYNEQFF. The DNA for the CDR3 is TGTGCCAGCAGAAACACGAGGACAGGCTACAATGAGCAGTTCTTC.

This clone has a handful of counts. The chain has TRBV29-1 and TRBJ2-1; D gene unclear. The CDR3 loop spans 14 amino acids. V was trimmed by 2 bases and J by 9 bases, leaving 17 bases between them. Germline V gives CDR1 SQVTM, CDR2 ANQGSEA. As DNA, the CDR3 is TGCAGCGTTGAATTCGTCTGGACCGCTGGTGAGCAGTTCTTC. This translates into CSVEFVWTAGEQFF.

The chain has TRBV28 and TRBJ2-5; D ambiguous. This CDR3 region has 13 residues. The V end was cut by 3 bases, the J end by 4 bases, with 9 bases between. Germline CDR1 and CDR2: MDHEN and SYDVKM. Written as DNA, the CDR3 is TGTGCCAGCAGTTTGAAACAGCGAGAGACCCAGTACTTC. Its protein product is CASSLKQRETQYF.

The chain links TRBV7-2 to TRBJ1-1; D unclear. The CDR3 totals 13 residues. Between the trimmed V and J ends, which lost 0 bases and 11 bases, there was a span of 13 bases. The germline V gene has CDR1 SGHTA and CDR2 FQGNSA. The DNA for the CDR3 is TGTGCCAGCAGCTTAGCCAGGCCCGGAGAGGCTTTCTTT. It is translated as CASSLARPGEAFF.

V usage is TRBV18 and J usage is TRBJ2-2; TRBD2 matches at 9 bases. Per germline, CDR1 KGHSH and CDR2 LQKENI. The CDR3 is made up of 17 amino acids. V lost 3 bases and J lost 5; bases outside the gene matches: 10. Here the CDR3 DNA reads TGTGCCAGCTCACCCCCCGGGGTAGCGGGAGAGACCGGGGAGCTGTTTTTT. Translated: CASSPPGVAGETGELFF.